This T cell receptor (beta chain) was sequenced during a study of T cell repertoires in ileal Crohn's disease. Study context: About half of patients got postoperative therapy: some 11 thiopurines, 18 anti-TNF.

There are 13 residues in the CDR3. Germline V gene sequence: CDR1 SGHRS, CDR2 YFSETQ. Trimming stripped 3 bases from V and 0 bases from J, with 6 bases between. Sequenced by immunoSEQ multiplex PCR; TCRdb stores in-frame clones only, minus some. The sample contains about 15,000 clones, roughly 78% of which appear only once. This chain links TRBV5-1 with TRBJ1-1; D is unclear. Sample: ileal tissue. This sequence was found in an adult with Crohn's disease. CDR3 DNA sequence: TGCGCCAGCAGCTACTTATTGAACACTGAAGCTTTCTTT. Protein: CASSYLLNTEAFF.